This TCR beta chain was captured in a study of blood T cell repertoires in COVID-19. The V end was cut by 4 bases, the J end by 2 bases, with 9 bases between. Germline CDR1 KGHSH, CDR2 LQKENI. The CDR3 sequence is 14 residues long. This clone occurred a few times. The table came from immunoSEQ multiplex PCR; TCRdb's copy has only in-frame clones and leaves some out. The sample has some 200,000 clones; 80% to 85% are singletons. This TCR was recovered from a woman aged 80 or over with COVID-19, enrolled during active disease. Input material: peripheral blood. This sequence joins TRBV18 and TRBJ1-5; TRBD1 might be the D (6 bases). The CDR3 region has the DNA TGTGCCAGCTCACTACAGGGAGGCAATCAGCCCCAGCATTTT. Protein: CASSLQGGNQPQHF. The full variable domain, in which reference TRBV18 and TRBJ1-5 provide the parts outside the CDR3, is NAGVMQNPRHLVRRRGQEARLRCSPMKGHSHVYWYRQLPEEGLKFMVYLQKENIIDESGMPKERFSAEFPKEGPSILRIQQVVRGDSAAYFCASSLQGGNQPQHFGDGTRLSIL.